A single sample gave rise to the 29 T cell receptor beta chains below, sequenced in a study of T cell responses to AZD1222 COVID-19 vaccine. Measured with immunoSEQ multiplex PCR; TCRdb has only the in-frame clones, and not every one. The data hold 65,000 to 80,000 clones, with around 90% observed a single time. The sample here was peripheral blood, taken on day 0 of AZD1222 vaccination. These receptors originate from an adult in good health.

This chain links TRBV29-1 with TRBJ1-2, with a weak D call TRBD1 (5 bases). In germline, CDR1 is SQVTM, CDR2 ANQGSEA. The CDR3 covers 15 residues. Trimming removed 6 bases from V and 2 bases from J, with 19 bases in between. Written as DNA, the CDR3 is TGCAGCGTCACAAGGAGTTCGGGGGGGAACTATGGCTACACCTTC. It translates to CSVTRSSGGNYGYTF.

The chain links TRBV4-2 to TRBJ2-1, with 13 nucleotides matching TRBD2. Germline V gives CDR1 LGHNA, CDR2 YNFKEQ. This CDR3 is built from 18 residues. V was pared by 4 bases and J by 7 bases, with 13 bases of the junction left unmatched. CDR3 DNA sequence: TGTGCCAGCAGCCCCCGGACTAGCGGGAGTTTATCTAGGAATGAGCAGTTCTTC. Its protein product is CASSPRTSGSLSRNEQFF.

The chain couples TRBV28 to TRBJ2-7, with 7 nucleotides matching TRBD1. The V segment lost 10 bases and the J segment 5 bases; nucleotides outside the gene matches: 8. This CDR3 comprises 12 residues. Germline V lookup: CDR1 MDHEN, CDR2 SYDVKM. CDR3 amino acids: CATYRQGNEQYF. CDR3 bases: TGTGCCACCTATAGACAGGGTAACGAGCAGTACTTC.

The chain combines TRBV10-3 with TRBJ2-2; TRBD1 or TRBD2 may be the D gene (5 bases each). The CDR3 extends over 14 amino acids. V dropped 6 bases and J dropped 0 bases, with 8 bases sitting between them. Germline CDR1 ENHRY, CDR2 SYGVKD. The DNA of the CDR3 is TGTGCCATCAGAGGGACCGCGAACACCGGGGAGCTGTTTTTT. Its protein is CAIRGTANTGELFF.

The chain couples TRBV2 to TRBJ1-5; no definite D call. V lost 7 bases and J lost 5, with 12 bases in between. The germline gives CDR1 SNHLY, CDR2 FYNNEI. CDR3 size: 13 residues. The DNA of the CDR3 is TGTGCCAGCAAATTTGAGGGCCATCAGCCCCAGCATTTT. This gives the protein CASKFEGHQPQHF. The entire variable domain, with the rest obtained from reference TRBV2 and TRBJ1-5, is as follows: EPEVTQTPSHQVTQMGQEVILRCVPISNHLYFYWYRQILGQKVEFLVSFYNNEISEKSEIFDDQFSVERPDGSNFTLKIRSTKLEDSAMYFCASKFEGHQPQHFGDGTRLSIL.

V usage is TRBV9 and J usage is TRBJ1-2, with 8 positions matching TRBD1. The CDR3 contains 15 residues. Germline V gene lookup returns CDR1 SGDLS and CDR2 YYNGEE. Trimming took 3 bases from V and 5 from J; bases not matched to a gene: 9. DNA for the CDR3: TGTGCCAGCAGCGGGGGGGACAGGTTCCGTTATGGCTACACCTTC. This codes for CASSGGDRFRYGYTF.

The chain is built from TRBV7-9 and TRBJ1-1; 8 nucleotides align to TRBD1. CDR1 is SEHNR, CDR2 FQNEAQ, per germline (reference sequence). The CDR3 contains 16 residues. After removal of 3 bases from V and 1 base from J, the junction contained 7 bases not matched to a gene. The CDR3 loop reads CASSFSRGRGNTEAFF. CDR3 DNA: TGTGCCAGCAGCTTTTCCAGGGGGCGGGGGAACACTGAAGCTTTCTTT.

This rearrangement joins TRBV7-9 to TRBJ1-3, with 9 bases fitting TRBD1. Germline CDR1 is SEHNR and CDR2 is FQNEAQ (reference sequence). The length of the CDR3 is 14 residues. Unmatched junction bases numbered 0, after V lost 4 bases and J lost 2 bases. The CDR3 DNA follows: TGTGCCAGCAGCTGGACAGGGGCTGGAAACACCATATATTTT. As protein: CASSWTGAGNTIYF.

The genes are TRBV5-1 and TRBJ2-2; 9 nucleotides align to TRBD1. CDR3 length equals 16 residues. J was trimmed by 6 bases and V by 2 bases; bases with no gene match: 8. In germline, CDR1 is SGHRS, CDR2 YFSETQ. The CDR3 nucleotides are TGCGCCAGCAGCTTAGTGGACAGGGGTAACGCCGGGGAGCTGTTTTTT. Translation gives CASSLVDRGNAGELFF.

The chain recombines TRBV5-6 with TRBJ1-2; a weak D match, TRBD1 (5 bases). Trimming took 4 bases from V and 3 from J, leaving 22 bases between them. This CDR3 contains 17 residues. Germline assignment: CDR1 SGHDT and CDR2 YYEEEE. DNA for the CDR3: TGTGCCAGCAGCCAGATCGAGGGGTTACAGGTGGACTATGGCTACACCTTC. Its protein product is CASSQIEGLQVDYGYTF.

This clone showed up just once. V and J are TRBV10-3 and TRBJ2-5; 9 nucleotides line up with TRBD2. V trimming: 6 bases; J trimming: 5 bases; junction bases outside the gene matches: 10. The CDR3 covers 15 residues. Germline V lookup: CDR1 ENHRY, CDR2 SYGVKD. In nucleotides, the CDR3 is TGTGCCATCAGGGAATGGACTAGCGAGGGGGAGACCCAGTACTTC. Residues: CAIREWTSEGETQYF.

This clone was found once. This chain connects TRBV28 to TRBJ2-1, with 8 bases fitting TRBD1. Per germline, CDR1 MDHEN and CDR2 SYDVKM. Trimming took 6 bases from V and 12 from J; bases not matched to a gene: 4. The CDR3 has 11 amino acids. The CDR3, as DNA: TGTGCCAGCAGCGCTGACAGGGGGCAGTTCTTC. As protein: CASSADRGQFF.

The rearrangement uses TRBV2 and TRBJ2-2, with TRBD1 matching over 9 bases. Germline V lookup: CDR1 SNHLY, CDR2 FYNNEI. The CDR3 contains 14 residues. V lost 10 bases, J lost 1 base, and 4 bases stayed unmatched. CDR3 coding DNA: TGTGCCACCTTGGACAGGGGGAACACCGGGGAGCTGTTTTTT. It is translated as CATLDRGNTGELFF.

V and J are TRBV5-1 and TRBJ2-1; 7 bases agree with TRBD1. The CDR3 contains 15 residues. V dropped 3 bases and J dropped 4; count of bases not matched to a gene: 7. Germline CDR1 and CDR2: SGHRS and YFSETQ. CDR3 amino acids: CASSSTSQGYNEQFF. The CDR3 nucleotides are TGCGCCAGCAGCTCGACCTCACAGGGGTACAATGAGCAGTTCTTC.

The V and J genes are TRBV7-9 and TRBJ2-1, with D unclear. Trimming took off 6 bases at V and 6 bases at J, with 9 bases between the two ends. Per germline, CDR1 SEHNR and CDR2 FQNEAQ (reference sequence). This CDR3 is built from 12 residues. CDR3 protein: CASRDPANEQFF. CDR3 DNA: TGTGCCAGCAGGGACCCCGCCAATGAGCAGTTCTTC.

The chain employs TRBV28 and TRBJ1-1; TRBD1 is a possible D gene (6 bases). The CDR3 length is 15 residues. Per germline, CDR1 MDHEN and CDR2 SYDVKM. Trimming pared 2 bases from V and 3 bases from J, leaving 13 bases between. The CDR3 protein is CASSLGGQADTEAFF. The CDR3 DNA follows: TGTGCCAGCAGTTTAGGGGGGCAGGCGGACACTGAAGCTTTCTTT.

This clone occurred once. Here the CDR3 reads CASTQDTRETQYF. CDR3 in DNA: TGCGCCAGCACCCAGGACACCAGGGAGACCCAGTACTTC. This chain joins TRBV5-1 and TRBJ2-5; D might be TRBD1 (5 bases). The CDR3 spans 13 residues. The ends were cut back, 6 bases at V and 5 bases at J, with 14 bases in the middle. Germline V gene data show CDR1 as SGHRS and CDR2 as YFSETQ.

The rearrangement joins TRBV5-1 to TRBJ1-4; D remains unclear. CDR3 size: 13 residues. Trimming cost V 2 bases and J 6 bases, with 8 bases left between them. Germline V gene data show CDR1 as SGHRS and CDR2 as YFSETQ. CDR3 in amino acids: CASSFSFDEKLFF. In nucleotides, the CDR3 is TGCGCCAGCAGCTTCAGCTTTGATGAAAAACTGTTTTTT. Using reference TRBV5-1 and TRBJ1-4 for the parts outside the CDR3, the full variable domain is KAGVTQTPRYLIKTRGQQVTLSCSPISGHRSVSWYQQTPGQGLQFLFEYFSETQRNKGNFPGRFSGRQFSNSRSEMNVSTLELGDSALYLCASSFSFDEKLFFGSGTQLSVL.

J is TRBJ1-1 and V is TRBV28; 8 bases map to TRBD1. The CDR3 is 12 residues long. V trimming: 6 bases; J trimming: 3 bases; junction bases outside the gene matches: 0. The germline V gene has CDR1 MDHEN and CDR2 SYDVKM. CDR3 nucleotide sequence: TGTGCCAGCAGCAGGGGGCACACTGAAGCTTTCTTT. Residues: CASSRGHTEAFF.

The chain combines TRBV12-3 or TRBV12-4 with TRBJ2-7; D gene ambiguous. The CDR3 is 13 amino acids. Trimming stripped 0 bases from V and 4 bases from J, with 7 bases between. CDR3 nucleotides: TGTGCCAGCAGTTTAGCGCCGTTGTACGAGCAGTACTTC. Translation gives CASSLAPLYEQYF.

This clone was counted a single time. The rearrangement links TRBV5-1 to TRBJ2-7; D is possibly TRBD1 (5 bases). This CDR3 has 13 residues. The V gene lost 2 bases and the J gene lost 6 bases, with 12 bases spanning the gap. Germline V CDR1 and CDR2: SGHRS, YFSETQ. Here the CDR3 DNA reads TGCGCCAGCAGCTTCGACACAGGTCCCGAGCAGTACTTC. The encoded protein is CASSFDTGPEQYF. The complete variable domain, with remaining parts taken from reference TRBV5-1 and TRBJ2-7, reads KAGVTQTPRYLIKTRGQQVTLSCSPISGHRSVSWYQQTPGQGLQFLFEYFSETQRNKGNFPGRFSGRQFSNSRSEMNVSTLELGDSALYLCASSFDTGPEQYFGPGTRLTVT.

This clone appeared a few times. The CDR3: CASSVGDGANSPLHF. CDR3 DNA: TGTGCCAGCAGCGTAGGGGACGGCGCTAATTCACCCCTCCACTTT. The chain has TRBV9 and TRBJ1-6, with a weak D call TRBD1 (5 bases). Per the germline V gene, CDR1 is SGDLS and CDR2 is YYNGEE. V gave up 0 bases and J gave up 6 bases, with 10 bases separating them. The CDR3 covers 15 residues.

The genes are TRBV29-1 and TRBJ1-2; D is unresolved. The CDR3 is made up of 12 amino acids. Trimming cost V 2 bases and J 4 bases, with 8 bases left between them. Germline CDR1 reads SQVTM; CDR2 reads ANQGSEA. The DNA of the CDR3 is TGCAGCGTTGAACGGGCAGTCTATGGCTACACCTTC. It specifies CSVERAVYGYTF. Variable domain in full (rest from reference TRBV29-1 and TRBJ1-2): SAVISQKPSRDICQRGTSLTIQCQVDSQVTMMFWYRQQPGQSLTLIATANQGSEATYESGFVIDKFPISRPNLTFSTLTVSNMSPEDSSIYLCSVERAVYGYTFGSGTRLTVV.

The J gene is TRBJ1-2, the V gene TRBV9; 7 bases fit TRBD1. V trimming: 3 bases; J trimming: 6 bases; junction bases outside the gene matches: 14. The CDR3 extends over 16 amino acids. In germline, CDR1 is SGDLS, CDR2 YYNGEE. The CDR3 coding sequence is TGTGCCAGCAGCGCCCTCTCTCAGGGGGGGGGACATGGCTACACCTTC. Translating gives CASSALSQGGGHGYTF.

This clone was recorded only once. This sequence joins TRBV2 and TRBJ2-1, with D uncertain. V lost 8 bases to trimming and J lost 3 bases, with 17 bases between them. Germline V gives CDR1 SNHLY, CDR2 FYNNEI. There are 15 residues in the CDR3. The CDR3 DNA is TGTGCCAGCGGACCGACGACTTTCCTCTACAATGAGCAGTTCTTC. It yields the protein CASGPTTFLYNEQFF.

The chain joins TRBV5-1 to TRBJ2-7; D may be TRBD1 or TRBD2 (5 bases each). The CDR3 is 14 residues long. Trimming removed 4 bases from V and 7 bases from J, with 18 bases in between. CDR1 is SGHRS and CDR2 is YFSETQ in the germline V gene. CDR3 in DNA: TGCGCCAGCAGCGGGGAGACAGTTCCGGGAGAGCAGTACTTC. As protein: CASSGETVPGEQYF.

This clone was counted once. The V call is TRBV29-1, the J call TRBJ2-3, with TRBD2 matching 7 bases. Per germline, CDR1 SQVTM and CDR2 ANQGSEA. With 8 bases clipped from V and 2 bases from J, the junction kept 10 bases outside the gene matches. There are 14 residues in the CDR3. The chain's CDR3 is CSISQRDPTDTQYF. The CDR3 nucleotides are TGCAGCATTTCACAGCGGGATCCCACAGATACGCAGTATTTT.

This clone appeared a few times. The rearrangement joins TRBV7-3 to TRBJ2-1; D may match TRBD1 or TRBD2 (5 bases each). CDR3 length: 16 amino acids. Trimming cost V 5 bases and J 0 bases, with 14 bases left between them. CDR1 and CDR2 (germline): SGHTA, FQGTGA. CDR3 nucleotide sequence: TGTGCCAGCAGCAAAGCCGGGACCTCCTCCTACAATGAGCAGTTCTTC. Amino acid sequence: CASSKAGTSSYNEQFF.

CDR3 in amino acids: CASSHRTSGGRTDTQYF. The CDR3 DNA sequence: TGTGCCAGCAGCCACCGGACTAGCGGGGGACGCACAGATACGCAGTATTTT. The chain couples TRBV3-1 (or the pseudogene TRBV3-2) to TRBJ2-3; 13 bases line up with TRBD2. Germline V gene lookup returns CDR1 LGHDT and CDR2 YNNKEL (reference sequence). The CDR3 is 17 residues long. V shed 3 bases, J shed 1 base, and the junction held 4 bases outside the gene matches.